The 8 T cell receptor beta chains below all came from one sample that was sequenced in a study of cytotoxic CD8 clonotypes in ibrutinib-treated CLL. Assay used: immunoSEQ multiplex PCR; TCRdb lists only in-frame clones, some missing. The repertoire consists of 150,000 to 200,000 clones, with approximately 90% occurring once and the leading ten covering around 3%. The specimen was PBMCs, collected at disease progression, from a patient treated with ibrutinib. These receptors were taken from a human donor with chronic lymphocytic leukemia.

The rearrangement uses TRBV5-4 and TRBJ2-5; TRBD2 agrees at 14 bases. The CDR3 is made up of 17 amino acids. CDR1 is SGHNT and CDR2 is YYREEE in the germline V gene (reference sequence). Losses at the gene ends were 0 bases for V and 4 bases for J; bases not matched to a gene: 5. The CDR3 DNA reads TGTGCCAGCAGCTTGGGGACTAGCGGGAGGAGAGGAGAGACCCAGTACTTC. Protein: CASSLGTSGRRGETQYF.

This clone showed up just once. The chain links TRBV28 to TRBJ2-7; no clear D. Trimming stripped 6 bases from V and 0 bases from J, with 18 bases between. Germline CDR1 is MDHEN and CDR2 is SYDVKM. This CDR3 has 16 residues. This CDR3 reads CASSLVWAGHSYEQYF. In DNA form, the CDR3 reads TGTGCCAGCAGCTTGGTTTGGGCAGGCCACTCCTACGAGCAGTACTTC. Variable domain in full (rest from reference TRBV28 and TRBJ2-7): DVKVTQSSRYLVKRTGEKVFLECVQDMDHENMFWYRQDPGLGLRLIYFSYDVKMKEKGDIPEGYSVSREKKERFSLILESASTNQTSMYLCASSLVWAGHSYEQYFGPGTRLTVT.

The chain carries TRBV6-4 and TRBJ2-1; 8 bases line up with TRBD1. The CDR3 contains 15 residues. Germline V gene sequence: CDR1 MRHNA, CDR2 SNTAGT. V gave up 6 bases and J gave up 10 bases; unmatched junction bases: 14. The CDR3, as DNA: TGTGCCAGCAGAAGCAAAGGACAGGGTTCCAGCGAGCAGTTCTTC. It is translated as CASRSKGQGSSEQFF.

The chain couples TRBV4-1 to TRBJ2-7, with 14 bases aligning to TRBD2. This CDR3 has 20 residues. Germline CDR1 is MGHRA and CDR2 is YSYEKL. The J segment lost 6 bases and the V segment lost 2 bases, leaving 18 bases of the junction unmatched. This CDR3 is CASSQPLRGQGTSGRAEQYF. CDR3 DNA: TGCGCCAGCAGCCAACCGCTCCGGGGACAGGGGACTAGCGGGAGAGCCGAGCAGTACTTC.

The gene calls are TRBV25-1 and TRBJ1-2; 8 nucleotides agree with TRBD1. J was trimmed by 7 bases and V by 4 bases; bases with no gene match: 14. Germline values: CDR1 MGHDK, CDR2 SYGVNS. The length of the CDR3 is 16 residues. CDR3 protein: CASSAILPGQEPGYTF. Written as DNA, the CDR3 is TGTGCCAGCAGTGCGATCCTTCCGGGACAGGAACCTGGCTACACCTTC.

The chain is built from TRBV27 and TRBJ1-1; D possibly corresponds to TRBD1 (5 bases). Germline loops: CDR1 MNHEY, CDR2 SMNVEV (reference sequence). The V end lost 3 bases, the J end lost 7 bases, and 12 bases lay between the germline ends. CDR3 length: 13 residues. This chain's CDR3 is CASSFFREGEAFF. CDR3 nucleotide sequence: TGTGCCAGCAGTTTTTTCAGGGAGGGTGAAGCTTTCTTT.

This clone was picked up a small number of times. The V gene is TRBV11-1, the J gene TRBJ1-1, with 8 positions matching TRBD1. The V segment lost 5 bases and the J segment 1 base; nucleotides outside the gene matches: 9. The germline V gene encodes CDR1 SGHAT and CDR2 FQDESV (reference sequence). This CDR3 contains 16 residues. CDR3 sequence: CASSLGTGQWNTEAFF. CDR3 coding DNA: TGTGCCAGCAGCCTGGGGACAGGACAGTGGAACACTGAAGCTTTCTTT. The variable domain in full, completed from reference TRBV11-1 and TRBJ1-1, reads EAEVAQSPRYKITEKSQAVAFWCDPISGHATLYWYRQILGQGPELLVQFQDESVVDDSQLPKDRFSAERLKGVDSTLKIQPAELGDSAMYLCASSLGTGQWNTEAFFGQGTRLTVV.

This chain connects TRBV6-5 to TRBJ2-1, with 12 bases identical to TRBD1. Germline V gene lookup returns CDR1 MNHEY and CDR2 SVGAGI. The CDR3 consists of 15 residues. Germline trimming cut 6 bases from V and 6 bases from J; bases unmatched to any gene: 6. The CDR3 here is CASSWDRGLSNEQFF. In DNA form, the CDR3 reads TGTGCCAGCAGCTGGGACAGGGGGCTGTCCAATGAGCAGTTCTTC.